This T cell receptor (beta chain) was identified in a study of T-cell reconstitution after alpha-beta-depleted transplantation in children. Unique molecular identifiers were used in preparing the TCRbeta library. TCRdb re-derived calls from the PCR reads in MiXCR, one entry per CDR3 protein. The table records fewer than 550,000 distinct CDR3 sequences, about 10% of them present only once. General study results and limits: At the one-year point after transplant, T-cell counts and TCRbeta diversity were found to come mostly from T cells that had been newly produced. About two months after transplant, alpha-beta T cells reportedly came from several hundred expanded graft clones. There were some patients whose high TCRbeta diversity at day 60 came from surviving recipient T cells and thymic progenitors.

This clonotype was seen ten or more times. What it binds is not known. CDR1 is SGHTA and CDR2 is FQGNSA in the germline V gene. CDR3 size: 14 residues. V shed 5 bases, J shed 2 bases, and the junction held 6 bases outside the gene matches. The receptor's source is a child younger than 10 with inherited bone marrow failure, due to receive a stem cell transplant. The sequences come from PBMCs, collected before TCRalphabeta/CD19-depleted stem cell transplant. The genes are TRBV7-2 and TRBJ2-7; TRBD2 aligns across 7 bases. CDR3 in amino acids: CASSTGLEAYEQYF. CDR3 nucleotides: TGTGCCAGCAGCACCGGACTAGAGGCCTACGAGCAGTACTTC.